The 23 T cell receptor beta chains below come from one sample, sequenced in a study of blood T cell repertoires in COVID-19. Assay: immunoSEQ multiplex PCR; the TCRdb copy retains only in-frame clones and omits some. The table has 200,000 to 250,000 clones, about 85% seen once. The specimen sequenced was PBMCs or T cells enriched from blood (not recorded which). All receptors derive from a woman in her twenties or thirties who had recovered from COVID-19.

The CDR3: CASSLGPTGGDYGYTF. CDR3 nucleotides: TGTGCCAGCAGCTTAGGGCCGACAGGAGGCGACTATGGCTACACCTTC. This chain uses TRBV7-9 with TRBJ1-2, with D perhaps TRBD1 (6 bases). Germline values: CDR1 SEHNR, CDR2 FQNEAQ (reference sequence). The CDR3 has 16 amino acids. Trimming left V 1 base short and J 3 bases short, with 15 bases between.

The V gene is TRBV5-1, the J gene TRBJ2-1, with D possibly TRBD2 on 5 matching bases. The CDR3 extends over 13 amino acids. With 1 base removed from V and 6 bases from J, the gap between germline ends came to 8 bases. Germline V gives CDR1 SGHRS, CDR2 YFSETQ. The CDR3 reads CASSLSGLNEQFF. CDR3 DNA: TGCGCCAGCAGCTTGAGCGGTCTCAATGAGCAGTTCTTC.

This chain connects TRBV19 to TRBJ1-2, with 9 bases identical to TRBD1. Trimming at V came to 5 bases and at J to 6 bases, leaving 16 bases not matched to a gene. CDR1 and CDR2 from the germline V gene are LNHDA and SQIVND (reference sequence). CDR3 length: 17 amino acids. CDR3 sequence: CASSAQVQTGGLDGYTF. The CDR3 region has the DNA TGTGCCAGTAGTGCTCAAGTACAGACAGGGGGTCTCGATGGCTACACCTTC.

The CDR3 DNA follows: TGCGCCAGCAGCTTGGTACCCAGGGGAGTTGGGGCCGGGGAGCTGTTTTTT. Protein: CASSLVPRGVGAGELFF. This chain uses TRBV5-1 with TRBJ2-2, with TRBD1 as a possible D gene (6 bases). Germline V gene lookup returns CDR1 SGHRS and CDR2 YFSETQ. The CDR3 extends over 17 amino acids. Trimming left V 0 bases short and J 6 bases short, with 18 bases between.

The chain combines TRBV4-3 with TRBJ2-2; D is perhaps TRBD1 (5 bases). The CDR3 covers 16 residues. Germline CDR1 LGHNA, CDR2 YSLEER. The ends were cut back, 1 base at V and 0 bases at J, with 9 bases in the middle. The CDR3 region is CASSQVGHPNTGELFF. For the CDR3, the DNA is TGCGCCAGCAGCCAAGTAGGACACCCGAACACCGGGGAGCTGTTTTTT.

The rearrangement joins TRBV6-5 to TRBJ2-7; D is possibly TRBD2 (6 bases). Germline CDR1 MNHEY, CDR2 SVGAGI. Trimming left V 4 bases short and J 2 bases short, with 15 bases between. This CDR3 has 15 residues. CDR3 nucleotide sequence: TGTGCCAGCAGTTCCCTCCCCCGCGGGGCCTACGAGCAGTACTTC. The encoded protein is CASSSLPRGAYEQYF.

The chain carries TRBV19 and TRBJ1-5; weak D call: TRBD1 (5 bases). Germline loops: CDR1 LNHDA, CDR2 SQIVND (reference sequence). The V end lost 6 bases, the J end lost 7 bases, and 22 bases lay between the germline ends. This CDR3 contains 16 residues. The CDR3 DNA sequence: TGTGCCAGTAGATGGGAGGGGTCATACGGGTACCAGCCCCAGCATTTT. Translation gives CASRWEGSYGYQPQHF.

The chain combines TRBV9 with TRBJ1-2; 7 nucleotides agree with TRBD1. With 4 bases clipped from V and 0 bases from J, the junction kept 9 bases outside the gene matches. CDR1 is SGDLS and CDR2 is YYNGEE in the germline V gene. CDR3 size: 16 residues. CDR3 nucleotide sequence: TGTGCCAGCAGCTCCCCACGGGACAGCCCTAACTATGGCTACACCTTC. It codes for CASSSPRDSPNYGYTF.

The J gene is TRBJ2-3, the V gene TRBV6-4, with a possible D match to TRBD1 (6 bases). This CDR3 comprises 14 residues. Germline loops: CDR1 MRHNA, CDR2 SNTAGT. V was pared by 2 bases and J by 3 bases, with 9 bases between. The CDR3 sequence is CASSDAGETDTQYF. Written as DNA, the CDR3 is TGTGCCAGCAGTGACGCAGGGGAGACAGATACGCAGTATTTT.

The CDR3 coding sequence is TGTGCCAGCAGTTATTTACCGGGACACTTCTCTTCACCCCTCCACTTT. Residues: CASSYLPGHFSSPLHF. The V gene is TRBV6-5, the J gene TRBJ1-6, with D possibly TRBD1 on 6 matching bases. The CDR3 is 16 amino acids. V gave up 3 bases and J gave up 9 bases, with 18 bases separating them. Germline CDR1 reads MNHEY; CDR2 reads SVGAGI.

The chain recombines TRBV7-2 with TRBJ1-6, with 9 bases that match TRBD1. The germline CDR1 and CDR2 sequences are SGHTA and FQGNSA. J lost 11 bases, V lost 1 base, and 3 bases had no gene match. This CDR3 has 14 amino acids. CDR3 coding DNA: TGTGCCAGCAGCTTAGGACAGGGGGGTCCACCCCTCCACTTT. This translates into CASSLGQGGPPLHF.

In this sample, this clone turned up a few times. DNA of the CDR3: TGTGCCAGCATCCCCGAGGTACTATCCTTTGGAGCGCAGTATTTT. Its translation is CASIPEVLSFGAQYF. This rearrangement joins TRBV7-9 to TRBJ2-3; D is uncertain. Germline values: CDR1 SEHNR, CDR2 FQNEAQ (reference sequence). V was trimmed by 7 bases and J by 10 bases, leaving 24 bases between them. The CDR3 runs 15 residues. The whole variable domain, filled in from reference TRBV7-9 and TRBJ2-3, reads DTGVSQNPRHKITKRGQNVTFRCDPISEHNRLYWYRQTLGQGPEFLTYFQNEAQLEKSRLLSDRFSAERPKGSFSTLEIQRTEQGDSAMYLCASIPEVLSFGAQYFGPGTRLTVL.

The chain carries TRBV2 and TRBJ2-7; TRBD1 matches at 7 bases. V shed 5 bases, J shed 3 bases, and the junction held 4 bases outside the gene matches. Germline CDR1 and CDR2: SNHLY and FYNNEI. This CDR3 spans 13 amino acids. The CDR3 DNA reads TGTGCCAGCAGTCCGACAGGGAGCTACGAGCAGTACTTC. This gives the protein CASSPTGSYEQYF.

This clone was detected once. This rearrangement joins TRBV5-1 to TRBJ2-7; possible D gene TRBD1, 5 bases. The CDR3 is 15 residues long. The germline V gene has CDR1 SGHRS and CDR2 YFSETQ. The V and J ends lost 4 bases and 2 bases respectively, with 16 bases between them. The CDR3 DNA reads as TGCGCCAGCAGCGTCCAGGGCGTAAGGGCCTACGAGCAGTACTTC. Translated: CASSVQGVRAYEQYF.

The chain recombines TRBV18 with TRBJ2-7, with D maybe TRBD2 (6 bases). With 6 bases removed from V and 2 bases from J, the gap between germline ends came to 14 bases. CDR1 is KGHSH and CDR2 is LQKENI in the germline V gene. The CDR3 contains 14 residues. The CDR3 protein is CASSSPAGPYEQYF. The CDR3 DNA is TGTGCCAGCTCCTCCCCGGCGGGGCCCTACGAGCAGTACTTC. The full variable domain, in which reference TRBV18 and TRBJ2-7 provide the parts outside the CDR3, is NAGVMQNPRHLVRRRGQEARLRCSPMKGHSHVYWYRQLPEEGLKFMVYLQKENIIDESGMPKERFSAEFPKEGPSILRIQQVVRGDSAAYFCASSSPAGPYEQYFGPGTRLTVT.

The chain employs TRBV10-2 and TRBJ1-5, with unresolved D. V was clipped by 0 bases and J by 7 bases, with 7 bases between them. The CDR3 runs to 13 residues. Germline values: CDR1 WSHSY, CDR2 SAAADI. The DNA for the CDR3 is TGCGCCAGCAGTGAGTCGACTCGGCAGCCCCAGCATTTT. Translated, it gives CASSESTRQPQHF.

The CDR3 sequence is CASSLGGLNEQFF. CDR3 bases: TGTGCCAGCAGTTTGGGAGGGTTAAATGAGCAGTTCTTC. The J gene is TRBJ2-1, the V gene TRBV27; TRBD2 matches 7 bases. The CDR3 sequence is 13 residues long. V dropped 3 bases and J dropped 7; count of bases not matched to a gene: 3. Germline values: CDR1 MNHEY, CDR2 SMNVEV (reference sequence).

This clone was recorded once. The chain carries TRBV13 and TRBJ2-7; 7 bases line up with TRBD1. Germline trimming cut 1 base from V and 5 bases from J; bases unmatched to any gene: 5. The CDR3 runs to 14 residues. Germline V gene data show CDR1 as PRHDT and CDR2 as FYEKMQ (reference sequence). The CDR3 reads CASSLETGTDEQYF. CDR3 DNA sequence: TGTGCCAGCAGCTTAGAGACAGGGACGGACGAGCAGTACTTC.

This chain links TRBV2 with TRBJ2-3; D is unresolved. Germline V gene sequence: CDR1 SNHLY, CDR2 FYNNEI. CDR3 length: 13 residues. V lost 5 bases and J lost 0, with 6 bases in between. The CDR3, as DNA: TGTGCCAGCAGTTCAACTAGCACAGATACGCAGTATTTT. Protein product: CASSSTSTDTQYF.

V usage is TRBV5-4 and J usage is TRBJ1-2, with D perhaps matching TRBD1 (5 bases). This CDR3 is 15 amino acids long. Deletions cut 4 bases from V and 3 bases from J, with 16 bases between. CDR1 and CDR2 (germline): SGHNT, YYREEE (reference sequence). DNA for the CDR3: TGTGCCAGCAGCGACGCAGGGAGGGAGTACTATGGCTACACCTTC. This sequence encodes CASSDAGREYYGYTF.

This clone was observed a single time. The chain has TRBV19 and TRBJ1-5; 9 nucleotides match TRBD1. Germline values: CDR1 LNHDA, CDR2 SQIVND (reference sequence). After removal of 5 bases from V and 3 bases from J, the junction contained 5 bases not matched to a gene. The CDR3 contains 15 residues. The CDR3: CASSQDRGLNQPQHF. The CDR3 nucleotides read TGTGCCAGTAGTCAGGACAGGGGCCTCAATCAGCCCCAGCATTTT.

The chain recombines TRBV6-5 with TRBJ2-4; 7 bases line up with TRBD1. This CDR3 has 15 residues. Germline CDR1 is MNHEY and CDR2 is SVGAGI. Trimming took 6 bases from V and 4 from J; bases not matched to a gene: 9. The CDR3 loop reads CASSLTGDRKNIQYF. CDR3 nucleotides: TGTGCCAGCAGCCTAACAGGGGATCGGAAAAACATTCAGTACTTC.

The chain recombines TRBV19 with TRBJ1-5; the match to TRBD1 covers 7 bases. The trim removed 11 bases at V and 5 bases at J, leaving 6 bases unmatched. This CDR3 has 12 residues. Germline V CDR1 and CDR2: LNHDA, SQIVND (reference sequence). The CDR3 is CASGTVYQPQHF. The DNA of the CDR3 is TGTGCCTCTGGGACAGTGTATCAGCCCCAGCATTTT. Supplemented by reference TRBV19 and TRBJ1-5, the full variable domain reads DGGITQSPKYLFRKEGQNVTLSCEQNLNHDAMYWYRQDPGQGLRLIYYSQIVNDFQKGDIAEGYSVSREKKESFPLTVTSAQKNPTAFYLCASGTVYQPQHFGDGTRLSIL.